Presented here are 2 T cell receptor beta chains from one specimen sequenced in a study of CXCR3-negative and CXCR3-positive naive CD8 T cells. UMI-labeled 5' RACE yielded the TRB cDNA libraries. TCRdb reanalyzed the 5' RACE reads and collapses them to one entry per CDR3 protein, without DNA. Recorded for this sample: 6,500 to 8,000 distinct CDR3 sequences. Sequenced input: naive CXCR3- CD8+ T cells from blood. The subset here: CD45RO-CCR7+CD27+CD95- naive CD8+ T cells lacking CXCR3 (TNR3-). The receptor source for this set is a human donor in good health. Some clones in this sample may be carry-over from other donors' samples.

The rearrangement links TRBV7-8 to TRBJ2-1. Germline assignment: CDR1 SGHVS and CDR2 FQNEAQ. This CDR3 has 17 amino acids. The CDR3 region is CASSLEAPNSSWREQFF.

Considering frequency, this clonotype is medium-sized. V is TRBV4-2 and J is TRBJ2-7. CDR1 is LGHNA, CDR2 YNFKEQ, per germline. The CDR3 runs to 11 residues. Here the CDR3 reads CASSQDDEQYF.